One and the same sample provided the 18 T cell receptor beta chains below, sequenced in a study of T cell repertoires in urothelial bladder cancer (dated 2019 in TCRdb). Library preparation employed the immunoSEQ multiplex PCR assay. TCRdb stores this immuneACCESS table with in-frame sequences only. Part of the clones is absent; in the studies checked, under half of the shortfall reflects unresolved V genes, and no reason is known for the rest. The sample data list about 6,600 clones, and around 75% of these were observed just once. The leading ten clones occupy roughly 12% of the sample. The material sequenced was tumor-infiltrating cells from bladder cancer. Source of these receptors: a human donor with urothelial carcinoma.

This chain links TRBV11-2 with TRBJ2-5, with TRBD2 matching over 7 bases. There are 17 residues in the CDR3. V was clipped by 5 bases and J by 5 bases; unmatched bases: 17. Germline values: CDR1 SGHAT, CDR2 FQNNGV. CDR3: CASSPLGFTGGLETQYF. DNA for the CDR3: TGTGCCAGCAGCCCTCTTGGTTTTACGGGGGGACTCGAGACCCAGTACTTC.

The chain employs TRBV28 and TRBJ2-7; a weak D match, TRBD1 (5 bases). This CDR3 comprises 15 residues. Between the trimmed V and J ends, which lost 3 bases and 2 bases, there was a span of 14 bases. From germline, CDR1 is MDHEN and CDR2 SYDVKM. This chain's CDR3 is CASSFPNRPPYEQYF. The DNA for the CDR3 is TGTGCCAGCAGTTTTCCGAACAGGCCTCCCTACGAGCAGTACTTC. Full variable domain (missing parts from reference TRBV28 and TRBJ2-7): DVKVTQSSRYLVKRTGEKVFLECVQDMDHENMFWYRQDPGLGLRLIYFSYDVKMKEKGDIPEGYSVSREKKERFSLILESASTNQTSMYLCASSFPNRPPYEQYFGPGTRLTVT.

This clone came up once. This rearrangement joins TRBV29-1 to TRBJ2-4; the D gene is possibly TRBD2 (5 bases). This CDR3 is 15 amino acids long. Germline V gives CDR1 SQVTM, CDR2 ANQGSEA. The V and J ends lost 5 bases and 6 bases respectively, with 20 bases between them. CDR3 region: CSVLKGEGRGNIQYF. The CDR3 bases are TGCAGCGTTCTAAAGGGCGAGGGTCGGGGAAACATTCAGTACTTC.

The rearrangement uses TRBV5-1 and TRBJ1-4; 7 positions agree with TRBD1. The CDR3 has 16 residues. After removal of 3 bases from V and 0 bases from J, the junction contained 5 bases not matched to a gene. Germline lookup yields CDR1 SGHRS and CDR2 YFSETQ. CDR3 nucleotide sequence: TGCGCCAGCAGCTCGGGACAGCGGGCAACTAATGAAAAACTGTTTTTT. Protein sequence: CASSSGQRATNEKLFF.

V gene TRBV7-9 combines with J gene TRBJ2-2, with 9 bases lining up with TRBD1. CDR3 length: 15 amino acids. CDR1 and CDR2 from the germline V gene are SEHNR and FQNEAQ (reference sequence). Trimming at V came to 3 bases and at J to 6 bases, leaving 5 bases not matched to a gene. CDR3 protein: CASSLTGGRAGELFF. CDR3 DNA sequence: TGTGCCAGCAGCTTGACAGGGGGTCGCGCCGGGGAGCTGTTTTTT. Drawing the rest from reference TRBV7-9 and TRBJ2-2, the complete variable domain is DTGVSQNPRHKITKRGQNVTFRCDPISEHNRLYWYRQTLGQGPEFLTYFQNEAQLEKSRLLSDRFSAERPKGSFSTLEIQRTEQGDSAMYLCASSLTGGRAGELFFGEGSRLTVL.

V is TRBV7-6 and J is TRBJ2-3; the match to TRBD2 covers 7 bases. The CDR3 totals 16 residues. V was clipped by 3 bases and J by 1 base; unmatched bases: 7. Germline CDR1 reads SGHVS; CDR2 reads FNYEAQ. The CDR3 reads CASSFSGRGGTDTQYF. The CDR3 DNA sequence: TGTGCCAGCAGCTTCAGCGGCCGGGGGGGCACAGATACGCAGTATTTT.

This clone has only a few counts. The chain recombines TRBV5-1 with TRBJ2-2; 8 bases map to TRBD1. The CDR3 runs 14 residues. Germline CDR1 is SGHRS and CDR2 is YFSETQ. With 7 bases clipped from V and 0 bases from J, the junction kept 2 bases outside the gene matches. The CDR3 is CASSGQANTGELFF. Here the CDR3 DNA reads TGCGCCAGCTCGGGACAGGCGAACACCGGGGAGCTGTTTTTT. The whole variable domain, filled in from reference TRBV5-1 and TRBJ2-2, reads KAGVTQTPRYLIKTRGQQVTLSCSPISGHRSVSWYQQTPGQGLQFLFEYFSETQRNKGNFPGRFSGRQFSNSRSEMNVSTLELGDSALYLCASSGQANTGELFFGEGSRLTVL.

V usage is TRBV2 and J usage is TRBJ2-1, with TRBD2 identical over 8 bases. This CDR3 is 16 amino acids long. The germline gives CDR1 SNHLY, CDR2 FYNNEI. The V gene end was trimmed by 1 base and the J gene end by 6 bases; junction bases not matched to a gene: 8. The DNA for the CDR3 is TGTGCCAGCAGTGAAGTTGGCGGGGGGCAGGTCAATGAGCAGTTCTTC. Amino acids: CASSEVGGGQVNEQFF.

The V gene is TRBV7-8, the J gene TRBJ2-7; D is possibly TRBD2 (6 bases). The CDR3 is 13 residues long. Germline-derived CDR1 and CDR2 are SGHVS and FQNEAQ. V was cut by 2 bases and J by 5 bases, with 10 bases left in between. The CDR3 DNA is TGTGCCAGCAGCTTAACACGCGGGGACGAGCAGTACTTC. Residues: CASSLTRGDEQYF.

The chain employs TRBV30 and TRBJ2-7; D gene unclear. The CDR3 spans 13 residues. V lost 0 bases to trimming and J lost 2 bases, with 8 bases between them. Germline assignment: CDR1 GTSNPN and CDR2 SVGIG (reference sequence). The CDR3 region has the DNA TGTGCCTGGAGTGTACCATCTACCTACGAGCAGTACTTC. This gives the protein CAWSVPSTYEQYF.

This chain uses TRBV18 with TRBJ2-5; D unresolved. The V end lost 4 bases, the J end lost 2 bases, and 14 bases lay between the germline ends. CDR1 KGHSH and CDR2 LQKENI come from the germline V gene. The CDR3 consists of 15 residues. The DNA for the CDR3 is TGTGCCAGCTCACGGTCGTCAGGCCCGCAAGAGACCCAGTACTTC. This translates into CASSRSSGPQETQYF.

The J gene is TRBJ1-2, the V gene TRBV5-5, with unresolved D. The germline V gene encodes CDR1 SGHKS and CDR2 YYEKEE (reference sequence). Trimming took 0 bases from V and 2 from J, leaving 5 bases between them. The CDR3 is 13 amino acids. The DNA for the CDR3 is TGTGCCAGCAGCTTGGAACGAAACTATGGCTACACCTTC. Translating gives CASSLERNYGYTF.

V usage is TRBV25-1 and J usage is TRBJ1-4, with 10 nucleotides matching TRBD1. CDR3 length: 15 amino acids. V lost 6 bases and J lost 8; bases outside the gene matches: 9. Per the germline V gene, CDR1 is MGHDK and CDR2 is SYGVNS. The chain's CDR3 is CASSYNPGQGEKLFF. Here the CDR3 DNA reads TGTGCCAGCAGCTATAACCCGGGACAGGGGGAAAAACTGTTTTTT.

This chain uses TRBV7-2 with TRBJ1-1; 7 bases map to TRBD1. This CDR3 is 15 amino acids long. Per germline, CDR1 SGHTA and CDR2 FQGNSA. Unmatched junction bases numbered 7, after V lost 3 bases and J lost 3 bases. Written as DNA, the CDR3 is TGTGCCAGCAGCTTCCTAGGACAGGAGTACACTGAAGCTTTCTTT. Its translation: CASSFLGQEYTEAFF.

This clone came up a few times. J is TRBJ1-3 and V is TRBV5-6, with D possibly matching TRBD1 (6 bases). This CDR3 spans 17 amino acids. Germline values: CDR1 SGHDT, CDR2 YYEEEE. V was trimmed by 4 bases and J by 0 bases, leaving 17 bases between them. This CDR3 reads CASSKDSELTSGNTIYF. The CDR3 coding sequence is TGTGCCAGCAGCAAGGACAGCGAATTAACCTCTGGAAACACCATATATTTT.

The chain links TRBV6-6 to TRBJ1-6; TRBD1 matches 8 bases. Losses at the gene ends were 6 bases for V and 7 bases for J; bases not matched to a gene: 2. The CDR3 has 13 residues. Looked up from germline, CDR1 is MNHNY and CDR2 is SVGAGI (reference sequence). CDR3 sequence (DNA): TGTGCCAGCAGGGGGACAGGCAATTCACCCCTCCACTTT. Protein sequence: CASRGTGNSPLHF.

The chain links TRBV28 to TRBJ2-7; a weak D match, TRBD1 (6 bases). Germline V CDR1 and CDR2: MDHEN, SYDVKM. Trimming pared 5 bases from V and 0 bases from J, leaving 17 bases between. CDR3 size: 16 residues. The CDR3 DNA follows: TGTGCCAGCAGTGGGTCCCTAGGGACACCCTCCTACGAGCAGTACTTC. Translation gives CASSGSLGTPSYEQYF. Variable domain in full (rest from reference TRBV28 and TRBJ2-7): DVKVTQSSRYLVKRTGEKVFLECVQDMDHENMFWYRQDPGLGLRLIYFSYDVKMKEKGDIPEGYSVSREKKERFSLILESASTNQTSMYLCASSGSLGTPSYEQYFGPGTRLTVT.

CDR3 amino acids: CASSRTQVVYEQYF. DNA for the CDR3: TGTGCCAGCAGCCGGACTCAGGTCGTATACGAGCAGTACTTC. The chain couples TRBV28 to TRBJ2-7; D may be TRBD2 (5 bases). V was trimmed by 6 bases and J by 4 bases, leaving 16 bases between them. The CDR3 extends over 14 amino acids. Germline CDR1 and CDR2: MDHEN and SYDVKM.